The 29 T cell receptor beta chains below all came from one sample that was sequenced in a study of tumor-infiltrating lymphocytes in oesophageal squamous cell carcinoma. TCRdb called the PCR reads again in MiXCR, with one record for every CDR3 protein. The sample holds about 12,000 distinct CDR3 sequences, 55% to 65% seen once. The sample consisted of esophageal tumor tissue. Every receptor here comes from a female donor with esophageal squamous cell carcinoma.

The V and J genes are TRBV7-2 and TRBJ2-1; 7 positions agree with TRBD1. Trimming cost V 1 base and J 13 bases; bases outside gene matches: 7. The CDR3 runs 13 residues. Germline values: CDR1 SGHTA, CDR2 FQGNSA. The DNA of the CDR3 is TGTGCCAGCAGCTTAGGGGAAGGGACAGCTCAGTTCTTC. Amino acid sequence: CASSLGEGTAQFF.

Worth noting for this clonotype: Mismatch with germline at one junction end may stem from a read error. V gene TRBV7-6 combines with J gene TRBJ2-6; 8 bases fit TRBD2. The J call is doubtful: the DNA matches TRBJ2-1 better. This CDR3 comprises 13 residues. The germline CDR1 and CDR2 sequences are SGHVS and FNYEAQ. The CDR3: CASSLAGFNEQFF. In DNA, the CDR3 is TGTGCTAGCAGCTTAGCGGGGTTCAATGAGCAGTTCTTC.

In its sample, this clonotype was seen many times. V usage is TRBV5-4 and J usage is TRBJ2-1; D may be TRBD1 or TRBD2 (6 bases each). This CDR3 spans 15 amino acids. CDR1 is SGHNT and CDR2 is YYREEE in the germline V gene (reference sequence). V lost 1 base to trimming and J lost 10 bases, with 18 bases between them. CDR3 in amino acids: CASSLLLAGGGEQFF. CDR3 nucleotide sequence: TGTGCCAGCAGCTTGTTACTAGCCGGAGGGGGAGAGCAGTTCTTC.

This clonotype was seen more than once but under ten times. V is TRBV7-2 and J is TRBJ2-7; D call uncertain. CDR1 is SGHTA and CDR2 is FQGNSA in the germline V gene. The CDR3 spans 12 residues. V lost 4 bases to trimming and J lost 3 bases, with 7 bases between them. The CDR3: CASSSMIYEQYF. Here the CDR3 DNA reads TGTGCCAGCAGCTCGATGATCTACGAGCAGTACTTC.

The V call is TRBV7-8, the J call TRBJ2-5; the D gene is possibly TRBD2 (5 bases). The assigned J gene may be wrong: the sequence end matches TRBJ2-7 better. Germline V lookup: CDR1 SGHVS, CDR2 FQNEAQ. This CDR3 region has 13 residues. CDR3 DNA: TGTGCCAGCAGCCACGGGTCGGCGGGCGAGCAGTACTTC. This sequence encodes CASSHGSAGEQYF.

The chain combines TRBV27 with TRBJ2-1; D remains unclear. The J call is uncertain, as TRBJ2-7 better fits the DNA end. The CDR3 has 14 residues. Germline lookup yields CDR1 MNHEY and CDR2 SMNVEV (reference sequence). CDR3 region: CASSRGDNTYEQYF. CDR3 DNA sequence: TGTGCCAGCTCTCGAGGCGACAACACCTACGAGCAGTACTTC.

A word on this clonotype: One junction end disagrees with the germline gene, perhaps due to a read error. The chain joins TRBV11-2 to TRBJ2-4, with D hard to call. The CDR3 contains 13 residues. Germline values: CDR1 SGHAT, CDR2 FQNNGV. In DNA, the CDR3 is TGTGCCAGCAGCTTAGCGGTATACAATGAGCCGTTCTTC. It translates to CASSLAVYNEPFF.

This clonotype is medium-sized (0.01 to 0.1%) within its sample. The V and J genes are TRBV10-2 and TRBJ2-3, with 12 bases aligning to TRBD2. The CDR3 spans 18 residues. Per the germline V gene, CDR1 is WSHSY and CDR2 is SAAADI. The V gene end was trimmed by 1 base and the J gene end by 5 bases; junction bases not matched to a gene: 10. CDR3 residues: CASSEFPASGRAQDTQYF. The CDR3 nucleotides read TGCGCCAGCAGTGAGTTTCCCGCTAGCGGGAGGGCCCAAGATACGCAGTATTTT.

This clonotype was detected a few times. At one of its ends the junction is not consistent with the germline gene, which may arise from a read error. The J gene is TRBJ2-5, the V gene TRBV7-6; the match to TRBD2 covers 9 bases. CDR3 size: 14 residues. Germline assignment: CDR1 SGHVS and CDR2 FNYEAQ. CDR3 in DNA: TGTGCCAGCAGCATAGCGGGAGTTGGAGAGACCCAGTACTTC. Its protein product is CASSIAGVGETQYF.

The chain carries TRBV6-6 and TRBJ2-1; D is unresolved. The J call may be wrong; the DNA end is better matched by TRBJ2-7. The CDR3 totals 15 residues. Looked up from germline, CDR1 is MNHNY and CDR2 is SVGAGI (reference sequence). CDR3 coding DNA: TGTGCCAGCAGTTACTCGACCAGCCGGAGCTACGAGCAGTACTTC. This sequence encodes CASSYSTSRSYEQYF.

This clonotype has a handful of counts. This chain connects TRBV7-2 to TRBJ2-1; D remains unclear. The closer fit of TRBJ2-5 to the DNA end suggests the J call may be wrong. CDR1 SGHTA and CDR2 FQGNSA come from the germline V gene. This CDR3 is 13 amino acids long. The CDR3, as DNA: TGTGCCAGCAGCCGGAGCCGGGAAGAGACCCAGTACTTC. As protein: CASSRSREETQYF.

This clonotype has just a few counts. The chain couples TRBV30 to TRBJ2-1; 14 bases align to TRBD2. The J segment lost 3 bases and the V segment lost 4 bases, leaving 5 bases of the junction unmatched. Germline CDR1 GTSNPN, CDR2 SVGIG (reference sequence). This CDR3 region has 16 residues. This CDR3 reads CAWKGTSGSFYNEQFF. The CDR3 nucleotides read TGTGCCTGGAAAGGGACTAGCGGGAGCTTCTACAATGAGCAGTTCTTC.

J is TRBJ2-1 and V is TRBV27; D gene unclear. V lost 5 bases and J lost 2, with 19 bases in between. CDR3 length: 17 residues. CDR1 and CDR2 from the germline V gene are MNHEY and SMNVEV (reference sequence). The CDR3 DNA sequence: TGTGCCAGCAGTCCACTACCCTCTAGGCCCCCCTACAATGAGCAGTTCTTC. Protein sequence: CASSPLPSRPPYNEQFF.

Judged by abundance, this clonotype is large. The rearrangement joins TRBV7-2 to TRBJ2-7; 9 bases are shared with TRBD2. The CDR3 has 15 residues. V gave up 0 bases and J gave up 0 bases; unmatched junction bases: 0. Germline V gives CDR1 SGHTA, CDR2 FQGNSA. The chain's CDR3 is CASSLASGSSYEQYF. CDR3 in DNA: TGTGCCAGCAGCTTAGCTAGCGGGAGCTCCTACGAGCAGTACTTC.

This clonotype has more than one count but fewer than ten. The rearrangement links TRBV6-1 to TRBJ2-1; the D gene is possibly TRBD2 (7 bases). The J call is in doubt because the DNA end fits TRBJ2-5 better. The CDR3 consists of 14 residues. The germline gives CDR1 MNHNS, CDR2 SASEGT. CDR3: CASSPRGAIRTQYF. The CDR3 bases are TGTGCCAGCAGCCCCCGGGGGGCTATCCGAACCCAGTACTTC.

The genes are TRBV6-2 or TRBV6-3 and TRBJ2-7; weak D call: TRBD2 (5 bases). The CDR3 sequence is 15 residues long. V lost 5 bases and J 1 base, leaving 15 bases between the germline ends. The germline CDR1 and CDR2 sequences are MNHEY and SVGEGT. The CDR3 region is CASSEENGGSYEQYF. In nucleotides, the CDR3 is TGTGCCAGCAGTGAAGAAAACGGAGGATCCTACGAGCAGTACTTC.

The rearrangement links TRBV6-2 or TRBV6-3 to TRBJ2-1; 8 nucleotides line up with TRBD2. The ends lost 5 bases at V and 4 bases at J; junction bases unmatched: 7. CDR1 and CDR2 from the germline V gene are MNHEY and SVGEGT. The CDR3 has 15 amino acids. CDR3 amino acids: CASSQGLAGYNEQFF. The CDR3 DNA reads TGTGCCAGCAGTCAGGGCCTAGCGGGTTACAATGAGCAGTTCTTC.

V gene TRBV10-3 combines with J gene TRBJ2-1, with D possibly being TRBD1 or TRBD2 (5 bases each). The CDR3 contains 15 residues. The V end was cut by 11 bases, the J end by 0 bases, with 17 bases between. Germline CDR1 reads ENHRY; CDR2 reads SYGVKD. CDR3 coding DNA: TGTGCCTCTGCCGATGGGACGGACTCCTACAATGAGCAGTTCTTC. The encoded protein is CASADGTDSYNEQFF.

The chain combines TRBV11-2 with TRBJ2-6; D uncertain. V was trimmed by 3 bases and J by 0 bases, leaving 6 bases between them. Germline V CDR1 and CDR2: SGHAT, FQNNGV. There are 15 residues in the CDR3. The CDR3 protein is CASSLDYSGANVLTF. Written as DNA, the CDR3 is TGTGCCAGCAGCTTGGATTACTCTGGGGCCAACGTCCTGACTTTC.

Worth noting for this clonotype: The junction shows a germline mismatch at one end, possibly a read error. This chain uses TRBV7-2 with TRBJ2-1; TRBD2 matches at 12 bases. Germline loops: CDR1 SGHTA, CDR2 FQGNSA. The length of the CDR3 is 14 residues. The CDR3 reads CASSLLAGGGEQLF. In nucleotides, the CDR3 is TGTGCCAGCAGCCTACTAGCGGGAGGCGGCGAGCAGCTCTTC.

The chain recombines TRBV27 with TRBJ2-5, with TRBD2 matching 8 bases. TRBJ2-1 explains the end of the DNA better; the J call may be wrong. Per germline, CDR1 MNHEY and CDR2 SMNVEV (reference sequence). This CDR3 comprises 12 residues. CDR3 nucleotide sequence: TGTGCCAGCGCTCCGACTAGCGATGAGCAGTTCTTC. It codes for CASAPTSDEQFF.

This clonotype was detected a few times. The gene calls are TRBV24-1 and TRBJ2-3; D is undetermined. Trimming cost V 9 bases and J 2 bases, with 11 bases left between them. Germline CDR1 is KGHDR and CDR2 is SFDVKD. This CDR3 has 13 residues. The CDR3 DNA reads as TGTGCCACCTACGACTTCTCCACAGATACGCAGTATTTT. This gives the protein CATYDFSTDTQYF.

The chain carries TRBV6-5 and TRBJ2-6; 9 bases agree with TRBD2. The CDR3 has 16 residues. Germline-derived CDR1 and CDR2 are MNHEY and SVGAGI. J gave up 2 bases and V 7 bases, and 6 bases lay outside the gene matches. CDR3 nucleotide sequence: TGTGCCAGCAAGGAGTTAGCGGGAGCTGGGGCCAACGTCCTGACTTTC. Translation gives CASKELAGAGANVLTF.

J is TRBJ2-3 and V is TRBV6-5; 10 nucleotides align to TRBD1. Looked up from germline, CDR1 is MNHEY and CDR2 is SVGAGI. After removal of 5 bases from V and 5 bases from J, the junction contained 7 bases not matched to a gene. The CDR3 covers 15 residues. The CDR3 spells CASSERQGAIDTQYF. For the CDR3, the DNA is TGTGCCAGCAGTGAAAGACAGGGGGCAATAGATACGCAGTATTTT.

Judged by abundance, this clonotype is medium-sized. CDR3 protein: CASTTHKLSSYNEQFF. DNA for the CDR3: TGTGCCAGCACCACACACAAGCTCAGCTCCTACAATGAGCAGTTCTTC. The chain combines TRBV6-1 with TRBJ2-1; D gene ambiguous. Per the germline V gene, CDR1 is MNHNS and CDR2 is SASEGT. V dropped 7 bases and J dropped 0 bases, with 16 bases sitting between them. This CDR3 region has 16 residues.

About this clonotype itself: As the CDR3 is not closed by the conserved phenylalanine or tryptophan, this likely results from a read error. The DNA is omitted, as the CDR3 cannot be located on it reliably, and the CDR3 follows TCRdb's listing. The gene calls are TRBV7-2 and TRBJ1-1. The CDR3 is 18 amino acids in total, end residues counted. Germline V gene sequence: CDR1 SGHTA, CDR2 FQGNSA. CDR3 sequence: CASSIRLAGAKMSSSSAP.

The chain recombines TRBV5-4 with TRBJ2-4, with 12 bases fitting TRBD2. With the DNA end fitting TRBJ2-7 better, the J assignment may be wrong. CDR3 length: 17 residues. Germline lookup yields CDR1 SGHNT and CDR2 YYREEE (reference sequence). CDR3 nucleotides: TGTGCCAGCAAAAGGACTAGCGGGACCACGGGACCTAACGAGCAGTACTTC. This sequence encodes CASKRTSGTTGPNEQYF.

Many counts were recorded for this clonotype. V gene TRBV19 combines with J gene TRBJ2-7; perhaps TRBD2 as D (6 bases). Germline V gives CDR1 LNHDA, CDR2 SQIVND (reference sequence). The V and J ends lost 1 base and 6 bases respectively, with 13 bases between them. The CDR3 spans 14 residues. CDR3: CASSIAGEISEQYF. CDR3 nucleotides: TGTGCCAGTAGTATAGCGGGAGAAATTTCCGAGCAGTACTTC.

Many counts were recorded for this clonotype. This rearrangement joins TRBV12-3 or TRBV12-4 to TRBJ2-5; D may be TRBD1 (5 bases). Trimming cost V 7 bases and J 2 bases, with 14 bases left between them. The CDR3 extends over 14 amino acids. CDR3 in amino acids: CASTGSSDQETQYF. For the CDR3, the DNA is TGTGCCAGCACAGGGTCCTCAGATCAAGAGACCCAGTACTTC.